One T cell receptor beta chain is described in this entry. Its antigen is as yet unknown. The sample comes from a study of cytotoxic CD8 clonotypes in ibrutinib-treated CLL. Study outcomes and limitations: Clonality increased at ibrutinib response, then returned toward baseline at progression.

TCRdb keeps only in-frame clones here, not all; method: immunoSEQ multiplex PCR. The sample gives a few hundred thousand clones, under 80% of which show up once; 15% is in the top ten. This clonotype originated in a human donor with chronic lymphocytic leukemia. The sample consisted of PBMCs, taken after 24 months of ibrutinib treatment.

CDR3 DNA sequence: TGTGCCTGGAGTACCGGGACTACGGCCTACAATGAGCAGTTCTTC. Protein sequence: CAWSTGTTAYNEQFF. V gene TRBV30 combines with J gene TRBJ2-1, with 7 bases that match TRBD2. The V gene's germline CDR1 is GTSNPN and CDR2 SVGIG (reference sequence). The CDR3 is 15 amino acids. After removal of 2 bases from V and 2 bases from J, the junction contained 6 bases not matched to a gene.